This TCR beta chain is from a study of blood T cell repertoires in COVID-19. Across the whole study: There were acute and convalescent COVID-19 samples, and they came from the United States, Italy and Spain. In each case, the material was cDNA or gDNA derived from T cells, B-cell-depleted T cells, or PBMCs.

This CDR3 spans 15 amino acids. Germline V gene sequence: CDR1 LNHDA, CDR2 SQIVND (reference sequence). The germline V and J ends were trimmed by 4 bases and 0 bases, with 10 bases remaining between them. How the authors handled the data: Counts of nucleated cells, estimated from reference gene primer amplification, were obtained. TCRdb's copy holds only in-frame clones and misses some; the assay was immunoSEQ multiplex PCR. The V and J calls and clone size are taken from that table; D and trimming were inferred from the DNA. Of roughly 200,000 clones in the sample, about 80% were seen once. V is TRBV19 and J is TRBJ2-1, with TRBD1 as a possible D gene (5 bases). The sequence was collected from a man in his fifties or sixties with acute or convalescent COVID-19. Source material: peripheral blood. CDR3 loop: CASSTRQSSYNEQFF. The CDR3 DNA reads TGTGCCAGTAGTACCCGACAGAGCTCCTACAATGAGCAGTTCTTC.